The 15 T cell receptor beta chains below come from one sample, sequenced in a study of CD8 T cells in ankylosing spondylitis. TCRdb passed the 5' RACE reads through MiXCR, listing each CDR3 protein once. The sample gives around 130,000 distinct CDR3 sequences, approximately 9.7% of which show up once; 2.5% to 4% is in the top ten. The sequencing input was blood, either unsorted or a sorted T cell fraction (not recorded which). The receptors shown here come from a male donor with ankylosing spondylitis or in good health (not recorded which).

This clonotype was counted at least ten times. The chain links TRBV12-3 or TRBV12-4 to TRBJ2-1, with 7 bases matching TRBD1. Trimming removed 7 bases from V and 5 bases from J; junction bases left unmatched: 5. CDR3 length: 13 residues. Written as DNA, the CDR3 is TGTGCCAGCATTATGGACAGGAACAATGAGCAGTTCTTC. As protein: CASIMDRNNEQFF.

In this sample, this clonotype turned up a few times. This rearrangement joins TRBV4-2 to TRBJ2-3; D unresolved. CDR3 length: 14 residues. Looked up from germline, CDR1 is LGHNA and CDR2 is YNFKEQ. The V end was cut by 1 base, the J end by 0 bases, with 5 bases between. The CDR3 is CASSQGRSTDTQYF. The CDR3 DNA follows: TGTGCCAGCAGCCAAGGCAGAAGCACAGATACGCAGTATTTT.

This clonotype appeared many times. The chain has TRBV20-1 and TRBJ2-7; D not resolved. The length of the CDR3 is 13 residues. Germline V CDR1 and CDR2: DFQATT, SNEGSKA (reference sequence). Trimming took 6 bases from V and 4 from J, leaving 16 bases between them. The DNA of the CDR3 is TGCAGTGCAAAGGGCCCTCAGAGTTACGAGCAGTACTTC. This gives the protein CSAKGPQSYEQYF.

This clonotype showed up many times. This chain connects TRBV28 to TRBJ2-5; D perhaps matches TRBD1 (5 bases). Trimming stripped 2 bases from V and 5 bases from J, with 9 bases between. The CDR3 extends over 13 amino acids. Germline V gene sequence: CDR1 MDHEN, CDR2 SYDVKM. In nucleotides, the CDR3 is TGTGCCAGCAGTTTAGTAGGGGTTGAGACCCAGTACTTC. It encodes CASSLVGVETQYF.

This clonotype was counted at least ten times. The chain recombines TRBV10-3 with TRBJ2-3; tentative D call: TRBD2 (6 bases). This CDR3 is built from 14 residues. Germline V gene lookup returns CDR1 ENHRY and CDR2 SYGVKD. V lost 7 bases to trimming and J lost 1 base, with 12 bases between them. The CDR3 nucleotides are TGTGCCATCAAGGCGGGGTGGGGCACAGATACGCAGTATTTT. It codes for CAIKAGWGTDTQYF.

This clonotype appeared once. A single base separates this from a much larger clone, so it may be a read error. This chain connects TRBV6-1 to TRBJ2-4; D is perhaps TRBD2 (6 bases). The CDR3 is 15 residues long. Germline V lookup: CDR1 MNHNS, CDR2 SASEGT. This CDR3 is CASSGPGRAKNIQDF. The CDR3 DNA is TGTGCCAGCTCAGGACCCGGGAGAGCCAAAAACATTCAGGACTTC.

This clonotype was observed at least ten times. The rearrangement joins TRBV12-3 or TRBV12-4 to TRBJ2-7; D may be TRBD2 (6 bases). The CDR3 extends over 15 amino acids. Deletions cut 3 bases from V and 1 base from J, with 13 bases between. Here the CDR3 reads CASSFGGMFSYEQYF. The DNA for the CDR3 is TGTGCCAGCAGTTTTGGAGGGATGTTTTCCTACGAGCAGTACTTC.

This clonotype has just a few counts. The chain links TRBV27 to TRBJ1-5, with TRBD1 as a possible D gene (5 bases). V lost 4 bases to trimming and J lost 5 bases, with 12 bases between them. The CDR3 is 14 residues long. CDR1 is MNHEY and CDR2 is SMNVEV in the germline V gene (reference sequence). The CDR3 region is CASSSQGGHQPQHF. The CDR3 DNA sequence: TGTGCCAGCAGTTCCCAGGGTGGGCATCAGCCCCAGCATTTT.

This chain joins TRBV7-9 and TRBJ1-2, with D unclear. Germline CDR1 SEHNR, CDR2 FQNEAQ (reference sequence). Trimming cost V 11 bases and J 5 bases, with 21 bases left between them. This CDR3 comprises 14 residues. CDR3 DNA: TGTGCCCCCCAAGAGGTGGGGAAGCTTTATGGCTACACCTTC. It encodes CAPQEVGKLYGYTF.

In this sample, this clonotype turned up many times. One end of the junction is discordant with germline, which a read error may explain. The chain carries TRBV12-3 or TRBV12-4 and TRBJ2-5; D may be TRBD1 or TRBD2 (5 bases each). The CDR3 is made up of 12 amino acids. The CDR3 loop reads CASSPDWGFSNF. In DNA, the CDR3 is TGTGCCAGCAGTCCGGACTGGGGCTTTAGCAACTTC.

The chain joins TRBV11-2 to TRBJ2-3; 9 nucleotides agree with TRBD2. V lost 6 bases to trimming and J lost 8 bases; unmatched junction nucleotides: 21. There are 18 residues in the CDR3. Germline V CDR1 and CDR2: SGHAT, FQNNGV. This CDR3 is CASSFTQMAGGPRGTQYF. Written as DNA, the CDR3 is TGTGCCAGCAGTTTTACCCAAATGGCGGGAGGGCCGCGAGGTACGCAGTATTTT.

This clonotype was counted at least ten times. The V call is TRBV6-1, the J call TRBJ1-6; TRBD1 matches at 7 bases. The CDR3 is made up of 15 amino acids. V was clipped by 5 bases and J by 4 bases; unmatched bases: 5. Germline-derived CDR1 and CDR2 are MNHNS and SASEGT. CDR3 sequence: CASSKGTAYNSPLHF. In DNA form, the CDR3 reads TGTGCCAGCAGTAAGGGGACAGCTTATAATTCACCCCTCCACTTT.

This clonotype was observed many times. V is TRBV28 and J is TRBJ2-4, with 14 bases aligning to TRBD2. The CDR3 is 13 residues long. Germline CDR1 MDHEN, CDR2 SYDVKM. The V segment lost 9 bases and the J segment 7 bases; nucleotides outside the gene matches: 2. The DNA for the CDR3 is TGTGCCAGTGGACTAGCGGGAGGCAACATTCAGTACTTC. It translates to CASGLAGGNIQYF.

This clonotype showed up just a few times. CDR3 residues: CSARPGTSGMGNEQFF. In nucleotides, the CDR3 is TGCAGTGCTAGACCTGGGACTAGCGGAATGGGCAATGAGCAGTTCTTC. V gene TRBV20-1 combines with J gene TRBJ2-1; TRBD2 matches at 11 bases. Germline V CDR1 and CDR2: DFQATT, SNEGSKA (reference sequence). This CDR3 is built from 16 residues. J gave up 6 bases and V 2 bases, and 9 bases lay outside the gene matches.

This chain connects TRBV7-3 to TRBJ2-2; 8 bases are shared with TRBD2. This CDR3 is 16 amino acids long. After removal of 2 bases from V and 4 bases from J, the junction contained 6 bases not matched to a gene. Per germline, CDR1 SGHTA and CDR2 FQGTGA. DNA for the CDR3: TGTGCCAGCAGCTTAGTCGGGAGGGCCTTCACCGGGGAGCTGTTTTTT. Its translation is CASSLVGRAFTGELFF.